The clone carrying this T cell receptor beta chain was picked up many times. Its antigen is currently unknown. The entry originates in a study of glioma-infiltrating T cells. General study results and limits: CDR3 overlap between tissue and blood was very small. Non-neoplastic patients had below-expected tissue-blood divergence, while all gliomas exceeded expectation.

Amplification of TCR alpha and beta CDR3 regions from RNA used iRepertoire nested multiplex PCR. One-step reverse transcription and amplification started from approximately 100-400 ng of tissue mRNA or PBMC total RNA. TCRdb reprocessed the multiplex PCR reads with MiXCR, giving one entry per CDR3 protein. The sample yields approximately 100,000 distinct CDR3 sequences, less than 30% seen once. The CDR3 extends over 12 amino acids. The V end was cut by 6 bases, the J end by 4 bases, with 12 bases between. CDR1 DFQATT and CDR2 SNEGSKA come from the germline V gene (reference sequence). The V and J genes are TRBV20-1 and TRBJ1-1; maybe TRBD1 (6 bases). The sample taken for sequencing was glioma tissue, nonneoplastic brain tissue, or PBMCs (not recorded which). This sequence originates from a human donor with low-grade glioma or glioblastoma, undergoing nonglioma brain surgery, or in good health (not recorded which). The CDR3: CSADKGGTEAFF. The CDR3 region has the DNA TGCAGTGCGGACAAGGGGGGCACTGAAGCTTTCTTT.